This entry describes one T cell receptor (beta chain). Its target is unknown. The sample originates from a study of CD8 T cell repertoires and HIV-1 epitope variants. In the study overall: T cells were stimulated with Twenty-five Gag and Nef peptides separately. Controls included no peptide, Ebola AY9 epitope, and a CMV, EBV, flu pool. T cells were cultured for approximately ten days with cytokines added on days 3 and 7.

The germline V and J ends were trimmed by 3 bases and 0 bases, with 3 bases remaining between them. Per the germline V gene, CDR1 is LGHNA and CDR2 is YSLEER. The CDR3 runs 13 residues. Assay used: immunoSEQ multiplex PCR; TCRdb lists only in-frame clones, some missing. The table includes about 4,000 clones, about two thirds detected once. Sequences were obtained from cultured CD8+ T cells derived from PBMCs. This chain joins TRBV4-3 and TRBJ2-1; D is ambiguous. The receptor was derived from a male donor with HIV. In DNA form, the CDR3 reads TGCGCCAGCAGCCAGAGCTCCTACAATGAGCAGTTCTTC. Protein sequence: CASSQSSYNEQFF.